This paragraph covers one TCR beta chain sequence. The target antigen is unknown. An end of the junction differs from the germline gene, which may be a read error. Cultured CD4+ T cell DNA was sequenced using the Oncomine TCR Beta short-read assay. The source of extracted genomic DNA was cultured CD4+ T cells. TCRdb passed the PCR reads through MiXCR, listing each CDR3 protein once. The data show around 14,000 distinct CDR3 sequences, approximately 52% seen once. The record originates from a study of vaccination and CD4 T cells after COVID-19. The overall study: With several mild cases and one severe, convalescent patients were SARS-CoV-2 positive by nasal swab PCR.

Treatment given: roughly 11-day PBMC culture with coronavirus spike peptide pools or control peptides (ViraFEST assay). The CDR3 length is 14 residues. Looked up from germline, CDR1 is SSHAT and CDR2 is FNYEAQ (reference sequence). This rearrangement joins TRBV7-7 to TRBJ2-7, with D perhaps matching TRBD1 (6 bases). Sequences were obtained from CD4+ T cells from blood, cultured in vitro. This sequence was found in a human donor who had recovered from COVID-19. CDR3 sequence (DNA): TGTGCTAGCAGCTTATTCGAGGGGGACTACGAGCAGTACTTC. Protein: CASSLFEGDYEQYF. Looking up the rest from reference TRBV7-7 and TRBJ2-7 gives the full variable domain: GAGVSQSPRYKVTKRGQDVTLRCDPISSHATLYWYQQALGQGPEFLTYFNYEAQPDKSGLPSDRFSAERPEGSISTLTIQRTEQRDSAMYRCASSLFEGDYEQYFGPGTRLTVT.